This entry lists 29 T cell receptor beta chains sequenced from one sample in a study of T-cell memory formation after mild COVID-19. Via MiXCR, TCRdb re-called the 5' RACE reads, giving one row per CDR3 protein. The sample carries some 150,000 distinct CDR3 sequences, approximately 26% recorded once. Sequencing was done on a sample of PBMCs or a T cell subset sorted from them (not recorded which). Receptors originate from an adult woman who had mild COVID-19 (a few samples of this study predate the infection). Cell type and time point are not known.

This clonotype was detected a few times. This rearrangement joins TRBV7-9 to TRBJ2-1, with 11 bases matching TRBD2. CDR1 and CDR2 (germline): SEHNR, FQNEAQ (reference sequence). The V and J ends lost 3 bases and 7 bases, in that order; junction bases with no gene match: 8. CDR3 size: 16 residues. CDR3 nucleotides: TGTGCCAGCAGCTTTGTACTAGCGGGAGAGGCGAATGAGCAGTTCTTC. This encodes CASSFVLAGEANEQFF.

The rearrangement links TRBV7-9 to TRBJ2-1, with D possibly matching TRBD2 (6 bases). The CDR3 has 18 residues. Trimming cost V 4 bases and J 3 bases, with 22 bases left between them. From germline, CDR1 is SEHNR and CDR2 FQNEAQ (reference sequence). CDR3 region: CASSSLGGKAEFYNEQFF. The CDR3 bases are TGTGCCAGCAGCTCCCTCGGGGGAAAAGCGGAGTTCTACAATGAGCAGTTCTTC.

The table lists this clonotype with many counts. This chain links TRBV6-5 with TRBJ2-1, with D tentatively TRBD1 (6 bases). The CDR3 is 12 amino acids. V dropped 4 bases and J dropped 7 bases, with 8 bases sitting between them. Germline loops: CDR1 MNHEY, CDR2 SVGAGI. CDR3 loop: CASSSQGNEQFF. CDR3 in DNA: TGTGCCAGCAGTTCCCAGGGGAATGAGCAGTTCTTC.

This clonotype was detected a few times. CDR3 amino acids: CASSLRLHTDTQYF. DNA of the CDR3: TGTGCCAGCAGTTTAAGACTGCACACAGATACGCAGTATTTT. The rearrangement uses TRBV28 and TRBJ2-3, with unresolved D. The CDR3 runs 14 residues. V was shortened by 2 bases and J by 2 bases, with 8 bases between the two germline ends. The germline gives CDR1 MDHEN, CDR2 SYDVKM.

This clonotype was observed a few times. This chain uses TRBV12-3 or TRBV12-4 with TRBJ1-6; TRBD1 aligns across 7 bases. This CDR3 has 14 residues. The V and J ends lost 6 bases and 8 bases, in that order; junction bases with no gene match: 7. This CDR3 is CASRADRVDSPLHF. DNA for the CDR3: TGTGCCAGCAGAGCTGACAGGGTGGATTCACCCCTCCACTTT.

This clonotype was observed a handful of times. The V call is TRBV2, the J call TRBJ1-2, with a weak D call TRBD1 (6 bases). V gave up 5 bases and J gave up 1 base, with 8 bases separating them. The CDR3 runs 13 residues. The germline gives CDR1 SNHLY, CDR2 FYNNEI. CDR3 DNA sequence: TGTGCCAGCAGTTCGGACAGTAACTATGGCTACACCTTC. Translating it yields CASSSDSNYGYTF.

V and J are TRBV9 and TRBJ2-7; TRBD2 matches at 10 bases. This CDR3 contains 15 residues. The ends lost 3 bases at V and 4 bases at J; junction bases unmatched: 7. Germline loops: CDR1 SGDLS, CDR2 YYNGEE. Here the CDR3 DNA reads TGTGCCAGCAGCGCCGGACTAGCGGAATTGTACGAGCAGTACTTC. Its protein product is CASSAGLAELYEQYF.

The chain couples TRBV9 to TRBJ2-7; unclear D gene. Germline V CDR1 and CDR2: SGDLS, YYNGEE. The CDR3 covers 14 residues. Trimming cost V 0 bases and J 3 bases, with 10 bases left between them. The CDR3 spells CASSVGLPNYEQYF. Written as DNA, the CDR3 is TGTGCCAGCAGCGTAGGACTTCCCAACTACGAGCAGTACTTC.

Only a few counts were recorded for this clonotype. The chain joins TRBV12-3 or TRBV12-4 to TRBJ2-1, with TRBD2 matching 13 bases. J lost 13 bases, V lost 6 bases, and 6 bases had no gene match. This CDR3 region has 13 residues. CDR3 DNA: TGTGCCAGCAGCCTCGGACTAGCGGGAGCCCAGTTCTTC. Its translation: CASSLGLAGAQFF.

J is TRBJ2-1 and V is TRBV12-3 or TRBV12-4; the D gene is possibly TRBD2 (6 bases). The CDR3 extends over 14 amino acids. V was shortened by 3 bases and J by 5 bases, with 11 bases between the two germline ends. The CDR3 DNA reads as TGTGCCAGCAGTTTTCGGGGGACCCACAATGAGCAGTTCTTC. As protein: CASSFRGTHNEQFF.

Written as DNA, the CDR3 is TGTGCCAGCAACCCAAACCCCGGGACTAGCGTCGAGACCCAGTACTTC. It is translated as CASNPNPGTSVETQYF. The J gene is TRBJ2-5, the V gene TRBV7-9, with 10 bases matching TRBD2. This CDR3 spans 16 amino acids. Germline assignment: CDR1 SEHNR and CDR2 FQNEAQ (reference sequence). V shed 7 bases and J 5 bases; nucleotides not matched to a gene: 13.

The gene calls are TRBV4-1 and TRBJ2-7, with TRBD1 matching over 9 bases. The CDR3 length is 15 residues. Germline loops: CDR1 MGHRA, CDR2 YSYEKL. With V trimmed by 2 bases and J by 1 base, 3 bases remained unmatched. The CDR3 protein is CASSQKTGGSYEQYF. The CDR3 bases are TGCGCCAGCAGCCAAAAGACAGGGGGGTCCTACGAGCAGTACTTC.

The CDR3 DNA is TGCGCCAGCAGCTGGACTAGCGGGGGGTTGGCAGATACGCAGTATTTT. As protein: CASSWTSGGLADTQYF. The V gene is TRBV5-1, the J gene TRBJ2-3, with 14 bases matching TRBD2. V lost 3 bases, J lost 4 bases, and 4 bases stayed unmatched. Per the germline V gene, CDR1 is SGHRS and CDR2 is YFSETQ. The CDR3 loop spans 16 amino acids.

This sequence joins TRBV7-3 and TRBJ2-3; 12 bases map to TRBD1. J was trimmed by 4 bases and V by 4 bases; bases with no gene match: 6. This CDR3 has 16 amino acids. CDR1 and CDR2 (germline): SGHTA, FQGTGA. CDR3 amino acids: CASSSWDRGHADTQYF. The CDR3 DNA sequence: TGTGCCAGCAGCTCTTGGGACAGGGGGCACGCAGATACGCAGTATTTT.

A few counts support this clonotype. This chain links TRBV5-1 with TRBJ2-3; the D is unclear. Germline V gene data show CDR1 as SGHRS and CDR2 as YFSETQ. This CDR3 comprises 14 residues. Trimming removed 4 bases from V and 5 bases from J, with 14 bases in between. CDR3 nucleotides: TGCGCCAGCAGCCCCGCATATGCGGAAGATACGCAGTATTTT. This codes for CASSPAYAEDTQYF.

This clonotype was observed a few times. The genes are TRBV4-1 and TRBJ2-3, with D perhaps TRBD1 or TRBD2 (5 bases each). V lost 1 base and J 1 base, leaving 12 bases between the germline ends. CDR3 length: 16 amino acids. Germline-derived CDR1 and CDR2 are MGHRA and YSYEKL. The CDR3 nucleotides read TGCGCCAGCAGCCAAGTTGAGGGGACGGGCACAGATACGCAGTATTTT. The encoded protein is CASSQVEGTGTDTQYF.

The V gene is TRBV5-1, the J gene TRBJ2-1; 14 positions match TRBD2. The CDR3 spans 16 residues. Germline assignment: CDR1 SGHRS and CDR2 YFSETQ. The junction had 8 bases not matched to a gene; V was cut back by 4 bases and J by 8 bases. The CDR3 DNA follows: TGCGCCAGCAGCCCGATTGGGACTAGCGGGAGAGATGAGCAGTTCTTC. Translation gives CASSPIGTSGRDEQFF. The whole variable domain, filled in from reference TRBV5-1 and TRBJ2-1, reads KAGVTQTPRYLIKTRGQQVTLSCSPISGHRSVSWYQQTPGQGLQFLFEYFSETQRNKGNFPGRFSGRQFSNSRSEMNVSTLELGDSALYLCASSPIGTSGRDEQFFGPGTRLTVL.

The rearrangement uses TRBV3-1 and TRBJ2-1; perhaps TRBD2 as D (6 bases). The CDR3 consists of 16 residues. The V end lost 3 bases, the J end lost 5 bases, and 17 bases lay between the germline ends. The V gene's germline CDR1 is LGHDT and CDR2 YNNKEL (reference sequence). The CDR3 is CASSHPRDWGDNEQFF. CDR3 coding DNA: TGTGCCAGCAGCCATCCCCGGGACTGGGGCGACAATGAGCAGTTCTTC.

The chain links TRBV12-3 or TRBV12-4 to TRBJ1-1, with D hard to call. The CDR3 covers 11 residues. Trimming removed 4 bases from V and 6 bases from J, with 6 bases in between. The chain's CDR3 is CASSSRAEAFF. For the CDR3, the DNA is TGTGCCAGCAGTTCGCGAGCTGAAGCTTTCTTT.

The table lists this clonotype with a few counts. The rearrangement links TRBV20-1 to TRBJ2-7, with TRBD1 as a possible D gene (5 bases). This CDR3 spans 15 amino acids. Trimming cost V 1 base and J 7 bases, with 20 bases left between them. Germline-derived CDR1 and CDR2 are DFQATT and SNEGSKA (reference sequence). The CDR3 region has the DNA TGCAGTGCTAGAGTCCAGGGATCCGGCTATCGGGAGCAGTACTTC. Protein sequence: CSARVQGSGYREQYF.

The chain combines TRBV7-9 with TRBJ2-7, with TRBD2 matching over 8 bases. Per the germline V gene, CDR1 is SEHNR and CDR2 is FQNEAQ (reference sequence). The CDR3 has 16 residues. The ends lost 5 bases at V and 3 bases at J; junction bases unmatched: 12. The CDR3 spells CASSDSGTSHIYEQYF. For the CDR3, the DNA is TGTGCCAGCAGCGATTCGGGGACTAGTCACATCTACGAGCAGTACTTC. The full variable domain, its missing parts supplied by reference TRBV7-9 and TRBJ2-7, is DTGVSQNPRHKITKRGQNVTFRCDPISEHNRLYWYRQTLGQGPEFLTYFQNEAQLEKSRLLSDRFSAERPKGSFSTLEIQRTEQGDSAMYLCASSDSGTSHIYEQYFGPGTRLTVT.

This clonotype came up many times. The V and J genes are TRBV4-1 and TRBJ2-7, with D hard to call. CDR1 MGHRA and CDR2 YSYEKL come from the germline V gene. Trimming removed 2 bases at V and 2 bases at J, with 7 bases between. This CDR3 region has 13 residues. The CDR3 nucleotides read TGCGCCAGCAGCCAATTTCGGGCCTACGAGCAGTACTTC. Translation gives CASSQFRAYEQYF.

In this sample, this clonotype turned up a few times. This rearrangement joins TRBV5-4 to TRBJ2-7; tentative D call: TRBD2 (5 bases). The CDR3 covers 15 residues. Germline CDR1 is SGHNT and CDR2 is YYREEE (reference sequence). With 4 bases removed from V and 4 bases from J, the gap between germline ends came to 18 bases. CDR3 residues: CASSVILGGPYEQYF. The CDR3, as DNA: TGTGCCAGCAGCGTAATCCTAGGAGGACCGTACGAGCAGTACTTC.

This clonotype has at least ten counts. This chain links TRBV7-6 with TRBJ2-3, with D uncertain. Trimming stripped 0 bases from V and 3 bases from J, with 7 bases between. The CDR3 consists of 14 residues. Germline assignment: CDR1 SGHVS and CDR2 FNYEAQ. CDR3 coding DNA: TGTGCCAGCAGCTTAGCGCGTCATACAGATACGCAGTATTTT. The encoded protein is CASSLARHTDTQYF.

The chain is built from TRBV24-1 and TRBJ1-1, with a possible D match to TRBD1 (6 bases). The CDR3 length is 14 residues. Trimming removed 4 bases at V and 5 bases at J, with 13 bases between. In germline, CDR1 is KGHDR, CDR2 SFDVKD. The CDR3 loop is CATSETHRETEAFF. The DNA of the CDR3 is TGTGCCACCAGTGAGACGCACAGGGAAACTGAAGCTTTCTTT.

The V and J genes are TRBV10-3 and TRBJ1-2; D is unresolved. V was cut by 6 bases and J by 3 bases, with 17 bases left in between. The germline V gene has CDR1 ENHRY and CDR2 SYGVKD. There are 15 residues in the CDR3. For the CDR3, the DNA is TGTGCCATCAGCGCCGGACGCCCAGGCTACTATGGCTACACCTTC. Its protein product is CAISAGRPGYYGYTF.

The gene calls are TRBV7-9 and TRBJ1-1, with unresolved D. The V gene lost 5 bases and the J gene lost 8 bases, with 18 bases spanning the gap. This CDR3 spans 14 amino acids. CDR1 is SEHNR and CDR2 is FQNEAQ in the germline V gene (reference sequence). The CDR3 DNA sequence: TGTGCCAGCAGCCCCGTCGTTGCGGGAGCCGAAGCTTTCTTT. Encoded protein: CASSPVVAGAEAFF. Complete variable domain (other parts from reference TRBV7-9 and TRBJ1-1): DTGVSQNPRHKITKRGQNVTFRCDPISEHNRLYWYRQTLGQGPEFLTYFQNEAQLEKSRLLSDRFSAERPKGSFSTLEIQRTEQGDSAMYLCASSPVVAGAEAFFGQGTRLTVV.

By share, this clonotype counts as medium-sized (0.01 to 0.1%). The genes are TRBV27 and TRBJ2-1, with 7 bases aligning to TRBD2. Trimming cost V 7 bases and J 6 bases; bases outside gene matches: 21. CDR1 is MNHEY, CDR2 SMNVEV, per germline (reference sequence). The length of the CDR3 is 18 residues. CDR3 residues: CASTTTGGSLLLTNEQFF. CDR3 in DNA: TGTGCCAGCACCACTACCGGGGGGTCCCTTCTGCTTACCAATGAGCAGTTCTTC.

The chain links TRBV7-8 to TRBJ2-1; possibly TRBD2 for D (6 bases). From germline, CDR1 is SGHVS and CDR2 FQNEAQ. Trimming took off 5 bases at V and 5 bases at J, with 13 bases between the two ends. The CDR3 consists of 14 residues. As DNA, the CDR3 is TGTGCCAGCAGCCCCCCGGGACTCCACAATGAGCAGTTCTTC. It codes for CASSPPGLHNEQFF.